The 3 T cell receptor beta chains reported below all come from one sample, sequenced in a study of human T cells and chemical hapten exposure. TCRdb analysed the RACE reads with MiXCR anew, one entry per CDR3 protein. This table holds roughly 110,000 distinct CDR3 sequences, roughly 12% found once. This sample's time point: pre-sensitization, week 0. As for treatment: therapeutic diphenylcyclopropenone sensitization with weekly scalp DPC. The sample was whole blood, taken in connection with sensitization to the hapten diphenylcyclopropenone (DPC). These receptors originate from a woman aged 45-59 years with alopecia areata. Some clones in this sample may be carry-over from other donors' samples.

The table lists this clonotype with a few counts. The chain links TRBV12-3 or TRBV12-4 to TRBJ2-2; 7 bases map to TRBD1. The CDR3 is 15 amino acids. J lost 5 bases, V lost 1 base, and 4 bases had no gene match. For the CDR3, the DNA is TGTGCCAGCAGTTTAGGGACAGGCAAGACCGGGGAGCTGTTTTTT. Its translation is CASSLGTGKTGELFF.

J is TRBJ2-1 and V is TRBV6-1, with D uncertain. The V gene lost 7 bases and the J gene lost 6 bases, with 13 bases spanning the gap. Germline CDR1 reads MNHNS; CDR2 reads SASEGT. There are 13 residues in the CDR3. The CDR3 DNA reads TGTGCCAGCACCAATAGCTGGGTCAATGAGCAGTTCTTC. It codes for CASTNSWVNEQFF.

This clonotype occurred many times. The rearrangement uses TRBV28 and TRBJ1-1; D is possibly TRBD1 (5 bases). V lost 3 bases, J lost 5 bases, and 13 bases lay in between. The CDR3 is 14 amino acids. Germline V gives CDR1 MDHEN, CDR2 SYDVKM. CDR3: CASSLRGTVTEAFF. The CDR3 nucleotides are TGTGCCAGCAGTTTGCGTGGGACCGTGACTGAAGCTTTCTTT.